This T cell receptor beta chain is from a study of regulatory T cells in long-lasting Graves disease. CDR1 is MNHEY and CDR2 is SMNVEV in the germline V gene (reference sequence). V lost 4 bases, J lost 4 bases, and 13 bases lay in between. CDR3 length equals 14 residues. Stated time point: newly diagnosed GD, antithyroid drugs for less than 3 months. Following extraction of RNA from PBMCs, that RNA was used to make the TCR library. This clonotype has at least ten counts. Arm-PCR of CDR3 regions with iRepertoire HTBI primers generated TCR beta libraries. TCRdb called the multiplex PCR reads again in MiXCR, with one record for every CDR3 protein. Found here are hundreds of thousands of distinct CDR3 sequences, 12% of them singletons; the top ten hold about 8.3%. These same records also appear under a second study, on T cells in Graves' hyperthyroidism and ophthalmopathy. Per that paper: Together with thyroid ultrasound, orbital computed tomography, serum thyroxine and TRAb, clinical symptoms were used for diagnoses. In the first-round RT-PCR of the TCR CDR3, the HTBI primer set was used.

The sample here was peripheral blood mononuclear cells (PBMCs), taken at new diagnosis, from a patient treated with antithyroid drugs. The clonotype originates from a woman aged 25-40 years with Graves disease. This chain uses TRBV27 with TRBJ2-5; tentative D call: TRBD2 (6 bases). CDR3 nucleotide sequence: TGTGCCAGCAGTTGGGGGGTGGCACGAGAGACCCAGTACTTC. It is translated as CASSWGVARETQYF.